The subject of this entry is one TCR beta chain. There are 10 residues in the CDR3. Trimming took off 5 bases at V and 4 bases at J, with 3 bases between the two ends. Germline V CDR1 and CDR2: MDHEN, SYDVKM. This entry is derived from a study of yellow fever vaccine responses in identical twins. TCRdb redid the calling of the RT-PCR reads with MiXCR, one entry per CDR3 protein. The data show a few thousand distinct CDR3 sequences, with roughly 85% seen just once and roughly 2.6% held by the top ten. This sequence was found in a woman aged 18-29 years who received the yellow fever vaccine. The chain has TRBV28 and TRBJ2-7; D gene uncertain. Sample: T cells from blood (PBMCs), unsorted or a sorted subset (not recorded which), taken before or after yellow fever vaccination (not recorded which). CDR3 loop: CASSRYEQYF. CDR3 coding DNA: TGTGCCAGCAGTCGGTACGAGCAGTACTTC.